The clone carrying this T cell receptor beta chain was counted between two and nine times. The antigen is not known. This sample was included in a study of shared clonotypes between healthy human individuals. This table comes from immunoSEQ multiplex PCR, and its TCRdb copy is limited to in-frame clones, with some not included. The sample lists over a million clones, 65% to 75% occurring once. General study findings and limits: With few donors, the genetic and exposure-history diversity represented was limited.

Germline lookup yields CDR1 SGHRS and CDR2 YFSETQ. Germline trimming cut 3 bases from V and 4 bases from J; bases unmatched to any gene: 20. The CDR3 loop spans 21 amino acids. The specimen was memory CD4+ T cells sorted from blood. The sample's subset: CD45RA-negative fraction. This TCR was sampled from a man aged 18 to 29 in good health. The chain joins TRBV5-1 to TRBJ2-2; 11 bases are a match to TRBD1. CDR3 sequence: CASSSLNTPARGTGGTGELFF. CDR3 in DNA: TGCGCCAGCAGCTCGCTTAATACCCCAGCTAGGGGGACAGGGGGCACCGGGGAGCTGTTTTTT.